The 9 T cell receptor beta chains below come from one sample, sequenced in a study of T cell repertoires in cytomegalovirus infection. These receptors' targets are unknown. From the reads, TCRdb called clonotypes with MiXCR, one entry per CDR3 protein. The data contain roughly 51,000 distinct CDR3 sequences, around a fifth of them singletons. Sequences were derived from CD8+ T cells from cultured PBMCs, sampled from culture after CMV antigen stimulation. These receptors all stem from a human donor in good health (CMV status not recorded). Some clones in this sample may be carry-over from other donors' samples.

The CDR3 DNA is TGTGCCAGCAGTCCCTCCGGGGAGCTGTTTTTT. It specifies CASSPSGELFF. This chain connects TRBV25-1 to TRBJ2-2; D is uncertain. This CDR3 spans 11 amino acids. Germline CDR1 reads MGHDK; CDR2 reads SYGVNS. V was pared by 5 bases and J by 6 bases, with 4 bases between.

In its sample, this clonotype was seen a few times. The J gene is TRBJ2-3, the V gene TRBV19, with 8 nucleotides matching TRBD2. The CDR3 spans 15 residues. V trimming: 7 bases; J trimming: 2 bases; junction bases outside the gene matches: 8. Germline assignment: CDR1 LNHDA and CDR2 SQIVND (reference sequence). The CDR3 here is CASKSRGGTTDTQYF. The CDR3 region has the DNA TGTGCCAGTAAATCGCGCGGGGGGACCACAGATACGCAGTATTTT.

V usage is TRBV7-9 and J usage is TRBJ2-5; D is possibly TRBD2 (5 bases). Germline V gene lookup returns CDR1 SEHNR and CDR2 FQNEAQ (reference sequence). Trimming cost V 4 bases and J 5 bases, with 20 bases left between them. The CDR3 consists of 16 residues. The CDR3 sequence: CASSSNQRLARETQYF. The DNA of the CDR3 is TGTGCCAGCAGCTCCAACCAGCGGCTAGCTAGGGAGACCCAGTACTTC.

This clonotype was detected a few times. The gene calls are TRBV7-2 and TRBJ2-1; 7 nucleotides align to TRBD2. This CDR3 contains 15 residues. The trim removed 0 bases at V and 8 bases at J, leaving 7 bases unmatched. Germline V gene sequence: CDR1 SGHTA, CDR2 FQGNSA. CDR3 sequence: CASSLAGRDFDEQFF. CDR3 in DNA: TGTGCCAGCAGCTTAGCGGGGAGGGATTTTGATGAGCAGTTCTTC.

The rearrangement uses TRBV20-1 and TRBJ2-5; 7 bases map to TRBD2. The V gene end was trimmed by 6 bases and the J gene end by 1 base; junction bases not matched to a gene: 5. The CDR3 has 13 residues. CDR1 is DFQATT and CDR2 is SNEGSKA in the germline V gene (reference sequence). The CDR3 region has the DNA TGCAGTGCAGAGGGGACTACCCAAGAGACCCAGTACTTC. Its translation is CSAEGTTQETQYF.

The chain employs TRBV11-1 and TRBJ1-1; 10 bases align to TRBD1. V shed 5 bases, J shed 5 bases, and the junction held 5 bases outside the gene matches. Germline CDR1 is SGHAT and CDR2 is FQDESV (reference sequence). CDR3 size: 14 residues. The CDR3 sequence is CASSPTGGKTEAFF. In nucleotides, the CDR3 is TGTGCCAGCAGCCCGACAGGGGGCAAAACTGAAGCTTTCTTT.

The genes are TRBV7-2 and TRBJ2-1; 11 bases fit TRBD2. The CDR3 spans 15 residues. After removal of 8 bases from V and 7 bases from J, the junction contained 10 bases not matched to a gene. In germline, CDR1 is SGHTA, CDR2 FQGNSA. The CDR3 DNA reads as TGTGCCAGCCAAATAGCGGGGGGGGTAGAGAATGAGCAGTTCTTC. Translating gives CASQIAGGVENEQFF.

This clonotype was counted between two and nine times. This sequence joins TRBV6-1 and TRBJ2-5; 8 bases align to TRBD2. After removal of 2 bases from V and 1 base from J, the junction contained 9 bases not matched to a gene. This CDR3 has 17 amino acids. Germline loops: CDR1 MNHNS, CDR2 SASEGT. The CDR3 DNA is TGTGCCAGCAGTGAATGGGGGCTAGCGGGCCCCCAAGAGACCCAGTACTTC. As protein: CASSEWGLAGPQETQYF.

In its sample, this clonotype was seen a few times. For the CDR3, the DNA is TGCGCCAGCAGTTTAAGAACAGGGGGCAACAATGAGCAGTTCTTC. Amino acids: CASSLRTGGNNEQFF. The gene calls are TRBV10-1 and TRBJ2-1; 9 bases agree with TRBD1. This CDR3 region has 15 residues. Germline CDR1 WNHNN, CDR2 SYGVQD (reference sequence). Trimming at V came to 5 bases and at J to 5 bases, leaving 7 bases not matched to a gene.